These 29 T cell receptor beta chains share one sample of origin, sequenced in a study of shared clonotypes between healthy human individuals. Clones were sequenced by immunoSEQ multiplex PCR, and TCRdb holds only the in-frame ones, with some missing. Altogether about 2.4 million clones are present, more than 85% being singletons, with the ten largest covering approximately 0.36%. Sequencing input: naive CD4+ T cells from PBMCs. The sample's subset: CD45RA+ positively selected. These receptors all stem from a man in his late teens or twenties in good health. Some clones in this sample may be carry-over from other donors' samples.

The gene calls are TRBV14 and TRBJ2-2; TRBD1 matches at 11 bases. This CDR3 is 16 amino acids long. Germline-derived CDR1 and CDR2 are SGHDN and FVKESK. V trimming: 6 bases; J trimming: 2 bases; junction bases outside the gene matches: 5. The CDR3, as DNA: TGTGCCAGCAGGCCGGGACAGGGGGTAAACACCGGGGAGCTGTTTTTT. It specifies CASRPGQGVNTGELFF.

The count of this clone is one. This rearrangement joins TRBV7-8 to TRBJ2-2; D is undetermined. V was clipped by 4 bases and J by 7 bases, with 7 bases between them. CDR1 is SGHVS and CDR2 is FQNEAQ in the germline V gene. This CDR3 spans 12 amino acids. CDR3 bases: TGTGCCAGCAGCTATACGTTCGGGGAGCTGTTTTTT. The encoded protein is CASSYTFGELFF.

The chain links TRBV30 to TRBJ1-3; D is uncertain. Germline assignment: CDR1 GTSNPN and CDR2 SVGIG (reference sequence). Trimming pared 1 base from V and 2 bases from J, leaving 6 bases between. CDR3 size: 13 residues. The CDR3 DNA is TGTGCCTGGAGTGAGAATACTGGAAACACCATATATTTT. This codes for CAWSENTGNTIYF.

This clone was seen only once. This CDR3 is also generated by other DNA sequences in the sample. CDR3 nucleotides: TGTGCCAGCAGTAAAAACAGGGGGGATACGCAGTATTTT. Translation gives CASSKNRGDTQYF. The rearrangement joins TRBV28 to TRBJ2-3, with TRBD1 identical over 8 bases. CDR3 size: 13 residues. CDR1 is MDHEN, CDR2 SYDVKM, per germline. The ends lost 5 bases at V and 6 bases at J; junction bases unmatched: 4.

J is TRBJ2-1 and V is TRBV2, with 7 bases identical to TRBD1. CDR3 size: 14 residues. Germline loops: CDR1 SNHLY, CDR2 FYNNEI. The junction had 11 bases not matched to a gene; V was cut back by 9 bases and J by 6 bases. CDR3 in DNA: TGTGCCAGTGGACGGGACAGAGGGGTCAATGAGCAGTTCTTC. It codes for CASGRDRGVNEQFF.

This clone was seen once. The chain joins TRBV5-1 to TRBJ1-2; D perhaps matches TRBD1 (6 bases). V gave up 4 bases and J gave up 8 bases, with 15 bases separating them. The CDR3 has 13 residues. Germline CDR1 is SGHRS and CDR2 is YFSETQ. The DNA for the CDR3 is TGCGCCAGCAGCCTGAAAGGGGGAGAAGGCTACACCTTC. Its protein is CASSLKGGEGYTF. The whole variable domain, filled in from reference TRBV5-1 and TRBJ1-2, reads KAGVTQTPRYLIKTRGQQVTLSCSPISGHRSVSWYQQTPGQGLQFLFEYFSETQRNKGNFPGRFSGRQFSNSRSEMNVSTLELGDSALYLCASSLKGGEGYTFGSGTRLTVV.

The chain is built from TRBV5-1 and TRBJ2-1, with 12 bases lining up with TRBD2. The CDR3 runs 17 residues. Germline-derived CDR1 and CDR2 are SGHRS and YFSETQ. The V and J ends lost 4 bases and 0 bases, in that order; junction bases with no gene match: 5. In DNA form, the CDR3 reads TGCGCCAGCAGCGAAACTAGCGGGAGGATCTCCTACAATGAGCAGTTCTTC. It codes for CASSETSGRISYNEQFF. Combining the CDR3 with reference TRBV5-1 and TRBJ2-1 gives the whole variable domain KAGVTQTPRYLIKTRGQQVTLSCSPISGHRSVSWYQQTPGQGLQFLFEYFSETQRNKGNFPGRFSGRQFSNSRSEMNVSTLELGDSALYLCASSETSGRISYNEQFFGPGTRLTVL.

The chain links TRBV7-3 to TRBJ2-1; 9 bases match TRBD2. Germline trimming cut 1 base from V and 3 bases from J; bases unmatched to any gene: 4. Germline CDR1 is SGHTA and CDR2 is FQGTGA. The CDR3 is 16 residues long. CDR3: CASSLKAGGRYNEQFF. The CDR3 DNA reads as TGTGCCAGCAGCTTAAAAGCGGGAGGACGCTACAATGAGCAGTTCTTC.

V usage is TRBV28 and J usage is TRBJ1-5; D may be TRBD1 (5 bases). Germline CDR1 MDHEN, CDR2 SYDVKM. The CDR3 is 16 residues long. Between the trimmed V and J ends, which lost 2 bases and 7 bases, there was a span of 18 bases. The CDR3 is CASSLIVGAPGQPQHF. DNA of the CDR3: TGTGCCAGCAGTTTAATCGTTGGTGCCCCAGGGCAGCCCCAGCATTTT. The variable domain in full, with the rest retrieved from reference TRBV28 and TRBJ1-5, is DVKVTQSSRYLVKRTGEKVFLECVQDMDHENMFWYRQDPGLGLRLIYFSYDVKMKEKGDIPEGYSVSREKKERFSLILESASTNQTSMYLCASSLIVGAPGQPQHFGDGTRLSIL.

This clone was counted only a few times. This chain uses TRBV5-4 with TRBJ1-1; the match to TRBD1 covers 7 bases. This CDR3 comprises 13 residues. V was pared by 4 bases and J by 5 bases, with 5 bases of the junction left unmatched. Germline CDR1 and CDR2: SGHNT and YYREEE (reference sequence). The CDR3 sequence: CASSNRGKTEAFF. CDR3 coding DNA: TGTGCCAGCAGCAACAGGGGTAAGACTGAAGCTTTCTTT.

The V call is TRBV11-2, the J call TRBJ1-1; a weak D match, TRBD1 (5 bases). CDR3 size: 15 residues. Germline CDR1 SGHAT, CDR2 FQNNGV. V shed 5 bases and J shed 1 base, with 14 bases lying between them. CDR3 region: CASSHYGGRNTEAFF. The CDR3, as DNA: TGTGCCAGCAGCCATTACGGGGGGAGGAACACTGAAGCTTTCTTT.

The chain has TRBV4-1 and TRBJ2-3, with D possibly matching TRBD1 (5 bases). The germline gives CDR1 MGHRA, CDR2 YSYEKL. The CDR3 has 16 residues. V gave up 1 base and J gave up 4 bases, with 15 bases separating them. CDR3 residues: CASSQGTGVRPDTQYF. The CDR3 nucleotides are TGCGCCAGCAGCCAAGGAACAGGAGTCCGTCCAGATACGCAGTATTTT.

The chain joins TRBV5-1 to TRBJ2-3; D is possibly TRBD1 or TRBD2 (7 bases each). This CDR3 region has 14 residues. Trimming took 5 bases from V and 4 from J, leaving 14 bases between them. Germline CDR1 and CDR2: SGHRS and YFSETQ. Here the CDR3 reads CASREGGGSDTQYF. The CDR3 nucleotides read TGCGCCAGCAGGGAGGGAGGGGGCTCAGATACGCAGTATTTT.

The rearrangement joins TRBV7-8 to TRBJ1-1; TRBD1 might be the D (6 bases). Trimming pared 5 bases from V and 0 bases from J, leaving 13 bases between. The length of the CDR3 is 15 residues. Germline V gives CDR1 SGHVS, CDR2 FQNEAQ. This CDR3 reads CASSLNRAVNTEAFF. CDR3 in DNA: TGTGCCAGCAGCCTGAACAGGGCGGTGAACACTGAAGCTTTCTTT.

The chain has TRBV11-1 and TRBJ2-3; TRBD2 is a possible D gene (6 bases). This CDR3 spans 16 amino acids. V lost 7 bases and J 2 bases, leaving 19 bases between the germline ends. Germline V lookup: CDR1 SGHAT, CDR2 FQDESV (reference sequence). CDR3 loop: CASKPASEAPTDTQYF. The CDR3 nucleotides read TGTGCCAGCAAACCCGCTAGCGAAGCCCCCACAGATACGCAGTATTTT.

The rearrangement joins TRBV7-9 to TRBJ2-7, with D maybe TRBD2 (5 bases). CDR3 length: 14 residues. V shed 6 bases and J shed 1 base, with 13 bases lying between them. Per germline, CDR1 SEHNR and CDR2 FQNEAQ (reference sequence). The DNA of the CDR3 is TGTGCCAGCAGTGCCGCGGGCGGGTCCTACGAGCAGTACTTC. It is translated as CASSAAGGSYEQYF.

Of note for this clone: The sample contains more than one DNA sequence encoding this CDR3. J is TRBJ2-5 and V is TRBV5-1; D remains ambiguous. Per germline, CDR1 SGHRS and CDR2 YFSETQ. With 1 base removed from V and 5 bases from J, the gap between germline ends came to 12 bases. The CDR3 length is 14 residues. CDR3 amino acids: CASSLQGFGETQYF. CDR3 bases: TGCGCCAGCAGCTTGCAAGGTTTCGGGGAGACCCAGTACTTC.

V and J are TRBV7-9 and TRBJ2-5; TRBD2 matches 7 bases. The CDR3 has 13 amino acids. With V trimmed by 3 bases and J by 5 bases, 3 bases remained unmatched. Germline V gene data show CDR1 as SEHNR and CDR2 as FQNEAQ (reference sequence). The CDR3 loop reads CASSLGGTETQYF. The CDR3 DNA reads as TGTGCCAGCAGCTTGGGAGGGACGGAGACCCAGTACTTC. Supplemented by reference TRBV7-9 and TRBJ2-5, the full variable domain reads DTGVSQNPRHKITKRGQNVTFRCDPISEHNRLYWYRQTLGQGPEFLTYFQNEAQLEKSRLLSDRFSAERPKGSFSTLEIQRTEQGDSAMYLCASSLGGTETQYFGPGTRLLVL.

The chain joins TRBV5-1 to TRBJ2-5; D is unresolved. This CDR3 has 15 amino acids. In germline, CDR1 is SGHRS, CDR2 YFSETQ. V was shortened by 3 bases and J by 3 bases, with 15 bases between the two germline ends. The CDR3 DNA reads as TGCGCCAGCAGCTGGGGAACGGCTATGGAAGAGACCCAGTACTTC. This gives the protein CASSWGTAMEETQYF.

The V call is TRBV28, the J call TRBJ1-5; no firm D call. CDR3 length equals 16 residues. Germline CDR1 is MDHEN and CDR2 is SYDVKM. The V and J ends lost 4 bases and 1 base respectively, with 14 bases between them. CDR3: CASSWVVPTSNQPQHF. CDR3 coding DNA: TGTGCCAGCAGTTGGGTTGTCCCCACGAGCAATCAGCCCCAGCATTTT.

The chain uses TRBV6-5 and TRBJ1-2, with 8 positions matching TRBD1. Germline-derived CDR1 and CDR2 are MNHEY and SVGAGI. Germline trimming cut 6 bases from V and 4 bases from J; bases unmatched to any gene: 10. This CDR3 region has 15 residues. The CDR3 loop reads CASRPTGQGTYGYTF. In DNA form, the CDR3 reads TGTGCCAGCAGGCCAACTGGACAGGGAACCTATGGCTACACCTTC.

V is TRBV4-1 and J is TRBJ2-7; weak D call: TRBD1 (6 bases). Germline CDR1 is MGHRA and CDR2 is YSYEKL. The CDR3 is 16 residues long. Deletions cut 0 bases from V and 1 base from J, with 13 bases between. This CDR3 reads CASSQDWGRGSYEQYF. CDR3 DNA: TGCGCCAGCAGCCAAGATTGGGGCAGGGGATCCTACGAGCAGTACTTC.

V gene TRBV7-2 combines with J gene TRBJ1-3, with 8 bases that match TRBD1. Germline loops: CDR1 SGHTA, CDR2 FQGNSA. V shed 3 bases, J shed 2 bases, and the junction held 12 bases outside the gene matches. The CDR3 covers 18 residues. In nucleotides, the CDR3 is TGTGCCAGCAGCTTGCAGGGGGCGATAATCGGGCCTGGAAACACCATATATTTT. The encoded protein is CASSLQGAIIGPGNTIYF.

The J gene is TRBJ2-2, the V gene TRBV6-4; 7 bases fit TRBD1. Germline loops: CDR1 MRHNA, CDR2 SNTAGT. Trimming removed 7 bases from V and 2 bases from J; junction bases left unmatched: 4. This CDR3 comprises 14 residues. The CDR3 DNA reads TGTGCCAGCAAGAGGGACAGAAACACCGGGGAGCTGTTTTTT. Translation: CASKRDRNTGELFF.

This clone appeared once. V gene TRBV12-5 combines with J gene TRBJ2-3; 11 nucleotides match TRBD2. V was clipped by 5 bases and J by 4 bases; unmatched bases: 8. Germline CDR1 is LGHNT and CDR2 is FRNRAP. The CDR3 covers 16 residues. CDR3 bases: TGTGCTAGTGGTACGGGACTAGCGGCTGGGGCAGATACGCAGTATTTT. Protein: CASGTGLAAGADTQYF.

The genes are TRBV10-3 and TRBJ2-5, with D possibly TRBD2 on 6 matching bases. Per germline, CDR1 ENHRY and CDR2 SYGVKD. This CDR3 contains 14 residues. V was clipped by 0 bases and J by 5 bases, with 10 bases between them. CDR3 sequence (DNA): TGTGCCATCAGTGAGTCAGGACTACAGGAGACCCAGTACTTC. This sequence encodes CAISESGLQETQYF.

The J gene is TRBJ1-2, the V gene TRBV2, with D possibly being TRBD1 (5 bases). Germline values: CDR1 SNHLY, CDR2 FYNNEI. This CDR3 contains 16 residues. With 3 bases removed from V and 4 bases from J, the gap between germline ends came to 18 bases. CDR3 loop: CASSDLSGFGAYGYTF. The DNA for the CDR3 is TGTGCCAGCAGTGATCTTTCAGGGTTCGGTGCCTATGGCTACACCTTC.

The rearrangement uses TRBV2 and TRBJ2-3; no clear D gene. This CDR3 region has 15 residues. Germline CDR1 SNHLY, CDR2 FYNNEI. The V and J ends lost 6 bases and 2 bases respectively, with 15 bases between them. CDR3 amino acids: CASSLRFTPTDTQYF. For the CDR3, the DNA is TGTGCCAGCAGCCTCAGGTTTACCCCCACAGATACGCAGTATTTT. Combining the CDR3 with reference TRBV2 and TRBJ2-3 gives the whole variable domain EPEVTQTPSHQVTQMGQEVILRCVPISNHLYFYWYRQILGQKVEFLVSFYNNEISEKSEIFDDQFSVERPDGSNFTLKIRSTKLEDSAMYFCASSLRFTPTDTQYFGPGTRLTVL.

J is TRBJ2-7 and V is TRBV7-9, with D tentatively TRBD1 (5 bases). The CDR3 extends over 16 amino acids. Between the trimmed V and J ends, which lost 1 base and 2 bases, there was a span of 15 bases. CDR1 and CDR2 from the germline V gene are SEHNR and FQNEAQ (reference sequence). This CDR3 reads CASSLDRPTIAYEQYF. CDR3 in DNA: TGTGCCAGCAGCTTAGACAGGCCTACGATCGCCTACGAGCAGTACTTC.